The 31 T cell receptor beta chains given below trace back to one sample, sequenced in a study of blood T cell repertoires in COVID-19 (dated by TCRdb to 2020 to 2021). The protocol used for the library was the immunoSEQ multiplex PCR assay. Drawn from immuneACCESS, this table holds only the in-frame rearrangements with V and J called that TCRdb kept. Clones are partly lost; checked studies trace under half to an unresolved V gene and leave the rest unexplained. The sample table contains 35,000 to 50,000 clones; only one count was recorded for under 90% of them. Clones ranked in the top ten supply about 4% of the sample. Sequencing was performed on peripheral blood. The source is a woman in her seventies with acute or convalescent COVID-19.

This sequence joins TRBV5-1 and TRBJ2-5; TRBD2 aligns across 8 bases. The length of the CDR3 is 13 residues. The trim removed 8 bases at V and 3 bases at J, leaving 6 bases unmatched. Germline-derived CDR1 and CDR2 are SGHRS and YFSETQ. CDR3 nucleotide sequence: TGCGCCAGTACCGGGACTAGAGAAGAGACCCAGTACTTC. Translation gives CASTGTREETQYF.

The chain combines TRBV10-2 with TRBJ2-7; D possibly corresponds to TRBD2 (5 bases). V dropped 3 bases and J dropped 12 bases, with 15 bases sitting between them. Germline CDR1 WSHSY, CDR2 SAAADI. This CDR3 has 12 residues. CDR3 residues: CASSDIRKGLYF. DNA for the CDR3: TGCGCCAGCAGTGACATCCGGAAAGGACTGTACTTC.

J is TRBJ2-7 and V is TRBV28, with D hard to call. The germline V gene encodes CDR1 MDHEN and CDR2 SYDVKM. The CDR3 length is 14 residues. V lost 6 bases to trimming and J lost 7 bases, with 19 bases between them. Written as DNA, the CDR3 is TGTGCCAGCAGAAAAAGCCCTACGAGCATAGAGCAGTACTTC. This gives the protein CASRKSPTSIEQYF.

A word on this clone: One junction end disagrees with the germline gene, perhaps due to a read error. The rearrangement joins TRBV14 to TRBJ2-5; D gene unclear. This CDR3 contains 8 residues. Germline CDR1 and CDR2: SGHDN and FVKESK. The CDR3 sequence is CASSQHDF. The CDR3 DNA follows: TGTGCCAGCAGTCAACATGACTTC.

The chain couples TRBV6-5 to TRBJ1-1, with 10 bases that match TRBD1. Germline assignment: CDR1 MNHEY and CDR2 SVGAGI. This CDR3 has 15 amino acids. V shed 2 bases and J 4 bases; nucleotides not matched to a gene: 4. CDR3 nucleotides: TGTGCCAGCAGTTACACCCGGACAGGGGGCACTGAAGCTTTCTTT. It yields the protein CASSYTRTGGTEAFF.

This chain's CDR3 is CASSLRVNQPQHF. For the CDR3, the DNA is TGTGCCAGCAGTCTGAGGGTCAATCAGCCCCAGCATTTT. The chain links TRBV12-3 or TRBV12-4 to TRBJ1-5; no definite D call. The V end lost 5 bases, the J end lost 3 bases, and 8 bases lay between the germline ends. The CDR3 sequence is 13 residues long.

The chain is built from TRBV4-2 and TRBJ2-1, with 11 bases that match TRBD2. V gave up 2 bases and J gave up 4 bases; unmatched junction bases: 4. Germline loops: CDR1 LGHNA, CDR2 YNFKEQ. CDR3 size: 16 residues. The CDR3 loop is CASSQLGTSGYNEQFF. The CDR3 nucleotides read TGTGCCAGCAGCCAACTTGGGACTAGCGGATACAATGAGCAGTTCTTC.

This rearrangement joins TRBV6-5 to TRBJ2-3; 11 bases are a match to TRBD2. The germline CDR1 and CDR2 sequences are MNHEY and SVGAGI. V lost 5 bases, J lost 5 bases, and 6 bases stayed unmatched. This CDR3 region has 15 residues. The CDR3, as DNA: TGTGCCAGCAGTCAACTAGCGGGAGTTGGAGATACGCAGTATTTT. Translated: CASSQLAGVGDTQYF.

V and J are TRBV5-1 and TRBJ2-3; TRBD1 matches 10 bases. CDR3 size: 16 residues. V was clipped by 3 bases and J by 6 bases; unmatched bases: 10. The germline gives CDR1 SGHRS, CDR2 YFSETQ. The CDR3, as DNA: TGCGCCAGCAGCTCTACCTGGGGGACAGGGGTTGATACGCAGTATTTT. Translating gives CASSSTWGTGVDTQYF.

The CDR3 loop reads CASSPRDRGTEAFF. The CDR3 nucleotides read TGTGCCAGCAGCCCTAGGGACAGGGGGACTGAAGCTTTCTTT. The chain joins TRBV11-2 to TRBJ1-1; 11 nucleotides match TRBD1. The CDR3 covers 14 residues. After removal of 5 bases from V and 5 bases from J, the junction contained 4 bases not matched to a gene. Germline CDR1 and CDR2: SGHAT and FQNNGV. The full variable domain, rest sourced from reference TRBV11-2 and TRBJ1-1, is EAGVAQSPRYKIIEKRQSVAFWCNPISGHATLYWYQQILGQGPKLLIQFQNNGVVDDSQLPKDRFSAERLKGVDSTLKIQPAKLEDSAVYLCASSPRDRGTEAFFGQGTRLTVV.

The rearrangement uses TRBV24-1 and TRBJ2-5; 7 bases agree with TRBD1. The CDR3 is 14 residues long. The V and J ends lost 7 bases and 4 bases, in that order; junction bases with no gene match: 8. CDR1 and CDR2 from the germline V gene are KGHDR and SFDVKD. The CDR3 nucleotides read TGTGCCACCAGCAGGGCAGGGGGTACAGAGACCCAGTACTTC. It yields the protein CATSRAGGTETQYF.

The chain combines TRBV23-1 with TRBJ2-1, with 9 bases matching TRBD1. TRBV23-1 carries the ORF label, with uncertain function. This CDR3 has 15 amino acids. The trim removed 8 bases at V and 7 bases at J, leaving 12 bases unmatched. As DNA, the CDR3 is TGCGCCAGCTCCGGTCGGACAGGGGAGATGAATGAGCAGTTCTTC. Amino acids: CASSGRTGEMNEQFF.

The chain is built from TRBV2 and TRBJ2-1, with D possibly matching TRBD1 (5 bases). In germline, CDR1 is SNHLY, CDR2 FYNNEI. V was cut by 5 bases and J by 8 bases, with 10 bases left in between. The CDR3 extends over 12 amino acids. DNA for the CDR3: TGTGCCAGCAGTCCAGGGTTCGATGAGCAGTTCTTC. Residues: CASSPGFDEQFF.

With regard to this clone: Here the CDR3 omits its conserved ending phenylalanine or tryptophan, so a read error is the likely source. The V call is TRBV24-1, the J call TRBJ1-5; D is unclear. V lost 6 bases, J lost 1 base, and 9 bases lay in between. This CDR3 has 14 amino acids. The germline V gene encodes CDR1 KGHDR and CDR2 SFDVKD. Written as DNA, the CDR3 is TGTGCCACCAGTCTCGCACAGAGCAATCAGCCCCAGCATCTT. Protein: CATSLAQSNQPQHL.

V usage is TRBV9 and J usage is TRBJ2-3; 9 bases map to TRBD2. The CDR3 totals 16 residues. Germline V CDR1 and CDR2: SGDLS, YYNGEE. V shed 4 bases, J shed 6 bases, and the junction held 12 bases outside the gene matches. CDR3 in DNA: TGTGCCAGCAGCCCCCCTTTAGCGGGAGTAGGTGATACGCAGTATTTT. It encodes CASSPPLAGVGDTQYF.

The CDR3: CASRPIGTSGRVPNEQFF. In nucleotides, the CDR3 is TGTGCCAGTCGCCCTATCGGGACTAGCGGGAGGGTACCCAATGAGCAGTTCTTC. This sequence joins TRBV27 and TRBJ2-1; 16 bases are shared with TRBD2. This CDR3 region has 18 residues. Looked up from germline, CDR1 is MNHEY and CDR2 is SMNVEV (reference sequence). Trimming removed 9 bases from V and 6 bases from J; junction bases left unmatched: 14.

The rearrangement uses TRBV6-2 or TRBV6-3 and TRBJ2-7, with a tentative D call TRBD2 (5 bases). CDR1 and CDR2 (germline): MNHEY, SVGEGT. V was shortened by 6 bases and J by 1 base, with 19 bases between the two germline ends. This CDR3 is built from 16 residues. Here the CDR3 DNA reads TGTGCCAGCAGCAAAACCCCCAACCTAGCTTCCTACGAGCAGTACTTC. This gives the protein CASSKTPNLASYEQYF.

The chain has TRBV27 and TRBJ1-1, with 7 bases matching TRBD1. This CDR3 is built from 16 residues. Trimming cost V 7 bases and J 3 bases; bases outside gene matches: 14. CDR1 and CDR2 (germline): MNHEY, SMNVEV (reference sequence). This chain's CDR3 is CASTLSPRQGYTEAFF. The CDR3 DNA sequence: TGTGCCAGCACCCTATCACCCAGACAGGGATACACTGAAGCTTTCTTT.

The chain uses TRBV25-1 and TRBJ2-3; maybe TRBD2 (5 bases). Trimming pared 4 bases from V and 0 bases from J, leaving 11 bases between. CDR3 length: 15 residues. Per germline, CDR1 MGHDK and CDR2 SYGVNS. The CDR3 region is CASSALAPSTDTQYF. The CDR3 region has the DNA TGTGCCAGCAGTGCCTTAGCGCCTAGCACAGATACGCAGTATTTT.

A few counts support this clone. Other DNA sequences within the sample encode an identical CDR3. V gene TRBV19 combines with J gene TRBJ2-1; 7 bases align to TRBD2. J was trimmed by 7 bases and V by 2 bases; bases with no gene match: 8. CDR3 length equals 15 residues. In germline, CDR1 is LNHDA, CDR2 SQIVND (reference sequence). The CDR3 DNA follows: TGTGCCAGTAGTATAAGTGGGAGGGCCGGAAATGAGCAGTTCTTC. Protein sequence: CASSISGRAGNEQFF.

The V gene is TRBV29-1, the J gene TRBJ2-7, with TRBD1 identical over 9 bases. The J segment lost 5 bases and the V segment lost 7 bases, leaving 6 bases of the junction unmatched. The CDR3 is 12 residues long. The germline CDR1 and CDR2 sequences are SQVTM and ANQGSEA. The CDR3 loop reads CSAEGDRDEQYF. Here the CDR3 DNA reads TGCAGCGCCGAGGGGGACAGGGACGAGCAGTACTTC.

A few counts support this clone. The chain has TRBV11-2 and TRBJ2-3; the D gene is possibly TRBD2 (5 bases). Trimming left V 5 bases short and J 5 bases short, with 14 bases between. The CDR3 runs 14 residues. Germline assignment: CDR1 SGHAT and CDR2 FQNNGV. The CDR3 loop reads CASSQSGMKDTQYF. The DNA of the CDR3 is TGTGCCAGCAGCCAGTCGGGGATGAAAGATACGCAGTATTTT.

This sequence joins TRBV7-9 and TRBJ2-7; 11 nucleotides line up with TRBD1. The V gene's germline CDR1 is SEHNR and CDR2 FQNEAQ (reference sequence). The CDR3 spans 14 residues. J gave up 5 bases and V 3 bases, and 3 bases lay outside the gene matches. Here the CDR3 reads CASSFPDRGHEQYF. DNA of the CDR3: TGTGCCAGCAGCTTTCCGGACAGGGGGCACGAGCAGTACTTC.

This clone is medium-sized by share. This rearrangement joins TRBV21-1 to TRBJ2-7; the DNA was not used to check the table's D call, TRBD2. TRBV21-1 is labeled a pseudogene. The CDR3 is 12 amino acids. The DNA for the CDR3 is TGTGCCAGCAGCAAAACGGGACTAGAAGCGAACTTC. Translated, it gives CASSKTGLEANF.

The V call is TRBV11-3, the J call TRBJ1-1; D might be TRBD1 (5 bases). Germline V gene data show CDR1 as SGHNT and CDR2 as YENEEA. There are 15 residues in the CDR3. The ends were cut back, 4 bases at V and 0 bases at J, with 12 bases in the middle. The CDR3 region is CASSSTDGMNTEAFF. The CDR3, as DNA: TGTGCCAGCAGCTCGACAGACGGCATGAACACTGAAGCTTTCTTT.

The chain has TRBV6-6 and TRBJ1-3; unclear D gene. Trimming left V 2 bases short and J 0 bases short, with 5 bases between. Germline CDR1 MNHNY, CDR2 SVGAGI (reference sequence). The CDR3 runs 14 residues. Here the CDR3 reads CASSYGSSGNTIYF. CDR3 in DNA: TGTGCCAGCAGTTACGGGAGCTCTGGAAACACCATATATTTT.

J is TRBJ2-7 and V is TRBV15, with TRBD2 matching 8 bases. Germline CDR1 reads LNHNV; CDR2 reads YYDKDF (reference sequence). V shed 1 base, J shed 0 bases, and the junction held 8 bases outside the gene matches. This CDR3 spans 17 amino acids. The CDR3 nucleotides are TGTGCCACCAGCAGAGCCCGAGCGGGAGCCGTCTCCTACGAGCAGTACTTC. It specifies CATSRARAGAVSYEQYF.

Worth noting for this clone: Other nucleotide sequences in the sample specify the same CDR3. In DNA form, the CDR3 reads TGTGCCAGCAGCGTGACAGTGGCAGGAAACACCATATATTTT. Translated, it gives CASSVTVAGNTIYF. J is TRBJ1-3 and V is TRBV9; D is possibly TRBD1 (5 bases). Germline CDR1 is SGDLS and CDR2 is YYNGEE. The ends were cut back, 2 bases at V and 4 bases at J, with 10 bases in the middle. This CDR3 has 14 amino acids. The full variable domain, with the rest looked up from reference TRBV9 and TRBJ1-3, is DSGVTQTPKHLITATGQRVTLRCSPRSGDLSVYWYQQSLDQGLQFLIQYYNGEERAKGNILERFSAQQFPDLHSELNLSSLELGDSALYFCASSVTVAGNTIYFGEGSWLTVV.

The chain has TRBV25-1 and TRBJ1-1; tentatively, D is TRBD1 (5 bases). The CDR3 is made up of 15 amino acids. The germline gives CDR1 MGHDK, CDR2 SYGVNS. V shed 5 bases and J shed 2 bases, with 15 bases lying between them. The CDR3 reads CASSKGLTANTEAFF. In DNA form, the CDR3 reads TGTGCCAGCAGTAAGGGACTGACTGCCAACACTGAAGCTTTCTTT. Based on the CDR3 plus reference TRBV25-1 and TRBJ1-1, the full variable domain is EADIYQTPRYLVIGTGKKITLECSQTMGHDKMYWYQQDPGMELHLIHYSYGVNSTEKGDLSSESTVSRIRTEHFPLTLESARPSHTSQYLCASSKGLTANTEAFFGQGTRLTVV.

The rearrangement uses TRBV9 and TRBJ1-1; D remains ambiguous. CDR1 and CDR2 (germline): SGDLS, YYNGEE. The CDR3 covers 13 residues. Deletions cut 5 bases from V and 0 bases from J, with 8 bases between. CDR3: CASRAQMNTEAFF. The CDR3 coding sequence is TGTGCCAGCAGGGCTCAAATGAACACTGAAGCTTTCTTT.

Worth noting for this clone: The junction departs from germline at one end; a sequencing error may be responsible. The V and J genes are TRBV7-7 and TRBJ1-3; D ambiguous. Germline CDR1 SSHAT, CDR2 FNYEAQ (reference sequence). The CDR3 totals 15 residues. CDR3 loop: CASSPRRGPGNTIYF. DNA for the CDR3: TGTGCTAGCAGCCCCCGTCGCGGGCCCGGAAACACCATATATTTT.